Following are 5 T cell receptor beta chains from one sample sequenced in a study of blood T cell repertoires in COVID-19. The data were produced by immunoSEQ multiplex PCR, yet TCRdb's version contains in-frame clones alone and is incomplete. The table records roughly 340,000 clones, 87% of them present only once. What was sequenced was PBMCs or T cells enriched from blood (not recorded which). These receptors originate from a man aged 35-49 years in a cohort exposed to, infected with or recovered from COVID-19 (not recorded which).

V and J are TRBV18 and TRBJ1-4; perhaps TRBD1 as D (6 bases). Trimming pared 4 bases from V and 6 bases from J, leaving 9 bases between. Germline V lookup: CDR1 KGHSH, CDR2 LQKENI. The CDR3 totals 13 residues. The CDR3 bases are TGTGCCAGCTCACGAAACAGGGATGAAAAACTGTTTTTT. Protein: CASSRNRDEKLFF.

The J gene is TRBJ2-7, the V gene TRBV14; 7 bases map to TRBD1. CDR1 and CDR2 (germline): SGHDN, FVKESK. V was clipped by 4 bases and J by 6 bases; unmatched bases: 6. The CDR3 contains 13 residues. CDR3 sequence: CASSPNYRGEQYF. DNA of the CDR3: TGTGCCAGCAGCCCAAATTACAGGGGCGAGCAGTACTTC.

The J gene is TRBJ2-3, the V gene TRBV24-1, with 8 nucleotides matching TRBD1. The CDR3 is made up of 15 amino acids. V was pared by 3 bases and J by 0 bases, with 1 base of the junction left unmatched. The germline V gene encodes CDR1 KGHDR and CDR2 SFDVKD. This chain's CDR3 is CATSDRQGSTDTQYF. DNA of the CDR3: TGTGCCACCAGTGATCGACAGGGGAGCACAGATACGCAGTATTTT.

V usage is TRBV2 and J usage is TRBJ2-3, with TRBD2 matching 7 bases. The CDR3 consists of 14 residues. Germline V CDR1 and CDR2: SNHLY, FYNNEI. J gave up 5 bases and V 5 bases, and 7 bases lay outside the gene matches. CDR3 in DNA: TGTGCCAGCAGTTGGATGGGGGAGGGAGATACGCAGTATTTT. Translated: CASSWMGEGDTQYF.

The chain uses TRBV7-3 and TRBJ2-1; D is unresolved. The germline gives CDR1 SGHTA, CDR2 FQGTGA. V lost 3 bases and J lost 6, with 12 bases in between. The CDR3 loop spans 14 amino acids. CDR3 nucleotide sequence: TGTGCCAGCAGCTTGGAGCGTGCTGCCAATGAGCAGTTCTTC. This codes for CASSLERAANEQFF.